This T cell receptor beta chain was observed in a study of neoadjuvant anti-PD-1 for oral cavity cancer. General study results and limits: PBMC Gini-index clonality exceeded responders' in non-responders post-nivolumab.

Profiling relied on immunoSEQ multiplex PCR, and the TCRdb table lists in-frame clones only, not all of them. The sample has 30,000 to 40,000 clones, about 86% seen once; the top ten hold roughly 3.6%. In regard to this clone: Its antigen is still unknown.

The CDR3 has 14 residues. With 7 bases removed from V and 4 bases from J, the gap between germline ends came to 13 bases. Germline CDR1 MNHEY, CDR2 SVGAGI. This chain uses TRBV6-5 with TRBJ1-4, with D unclear. The specimen was PBMCs, collected before nivolumab (anti-PD-1) treatment. This receptor was taken from a person aged 35-79 years with oral cavity squamous cell carcinoma. The CDR3 spells CASTSGGNNEKLFF. In nucleotides, the CDR3 is TGTGCCAGCACCTCGGGAGGGAATAATGAAAAACTGTTTTTT.